A selection of T cell receptor beta chains follows, all from one sample in a study of T-cell memory formation after mild COVID-19. TCRdb used MiXCR to reprocess the 5' RACE reads, holding one entry per CDR3 protein. Of under 250,000 distinct CDR3 sequences listed, roughly 10% are singletons. The sample consisted of PBMCs or a T cell subset sorted from them (not recorded which). These receptors came from a man between 18 and 35 years old who had mild COVID-19 (a few samples of this study predate the infection). Cell type and time point are not known. The CDR3 runs from the conserved cysteine through the conserved F or W. The D gene is left open where the match is weak. Clone size is given for some rows only: seen once, a few or many times, or a class if the clone is expanded.

clone size | CDR3 length | J gene | V gene | D gene | CDR3 DNA | CDR3 protein
few | 15 | TRBJ2-3 | TRBV6-4 | TRBD2 | TGTGCCAGCAGCCCGGGTGCGGGGGGATCCGGTACGCAGTATTTT | CASSPGAGGSGTQYF
NA | 13 | TRBJ2-2 | TRBV5-6 | TRBD1 | TGTGCCAGCAGCTTGCTCGACAGGGGGCTGATGTTTTTT | CASSLLDRGLMFF
NA | 15 | TRBJ1-3 | TRBV2 | TRBD1 | TGTGCCAGCAGTCGGACAGGGATCTCTGGAAACACCATATATTTT | CASSRTGISGNTIYF
few | 16 | TRBJ1-5 | TRBV6-5 | NA | TGTGCCAGCAGTTCCGGGGGGACACCCAAGAATCAGCCCCAGCATTTT | CASSSGGTPKNQPQHF
NA | 15 | TRBJ1-3 | TRBV12-3/TRBV12-4 | NA | TGTGCCAGCAGTATGGTCCTGGGAGCTGGAAACACCATATATTTT | CASSMVLGAGNTIYF
NA | 15 | TRBJ2-2 | TRBV7-6 | TRBD1 | TGTGCCAGCAGCGTAGGGACAGGGGACACCGGGGAGCTGTTTTTT | CASSVGTGDTGELFF
once | 15 | TRBJ2-2 | TRBV3-1 | NA | TGTGCCAGCAGCACCGGGACGGAGAACACCGGGGAGCTGTTTTTT | CASSTGTENTGELFF
NA | 13 | TRBJ1-1 | TRBV20-1 | NA | TGCAGTGCTCCGGTGGGGGGCTGGGCTGAAGCTTTCTTT | CSAPVGGWAEAFF
NA | 14 | TRBJ1-5 | TRBV18 | NA | TGTGCCAGCTCACCGAAGGCCTACAATCAGCCCCAGCATTTT | CASSPKAYNQPQHF
NA | 14 | TRBJ1-1 | TRBV5-1 | NA | TGCGCCAGCAGCCCCCCCCCGGTGAACACTGAAGCTTTCTTT | CASSPPPVNTEAFF
many | 11 | TRBJ2-3 | TRBV20-1 | NA | TGCAGTGCTACTTTCTTAGATACGCAGTATTTT | CSATFLDTQYF
NA | 14 | TRBJ2-7 | TRBV6-2/TRBV6-3 | NA | TGTGCCAGCAGATTTTGGAGTATCGTTTACGAGCAGTACTTC | CASRFWSIVYEQYF
many | 17 | TRBJ2-3 | TRBV7-2 | TRBD2 | TGTGCCAGCAGCTTCGGGACTAGCGGGGGTCTCACAGATACGCAGTATTTT | CASSFGTSGGLTDTQYF
NA | 16 | TRBJ2-1 | TRBV5-1 | NA | TGCGCCAGCAGCCTGGGGTTTGGGGGCTCCTACAATGAGCAGTTCTTC | CASSLGFGGSYNEQFF
NA | 14 | TRBJ2-5 | TRBV7-3 | NA | TGTGCCAGCAGCTTAAGTCCCTCACAAGAGACCCAGTACTTC | CASSLSPSQETQYF
many | 15 | TRBJ2-1 | TRBV5-6 | TRBD2 | TGTGCCAGTAAAACCGGGACTACTACCTACAATGAGCAGTTCTTC | CASKTGTTTYNEQFF
few | 13 | TRBJ1-2 | TRBV12-5 | NA | TGTGCTAGTGGTCAAGATTTCCCCTATGGCTACACCTTC | CASGQDFPYGYTF
many | 15 | TRBJ1-5 | TRBV6-4 | TRBD1 | TGTGCCAGCAGCCCCTCAGGGGCAGGGGGGCAGCCCCAGCATTTT | CASSPSGAGGQPQHF
NA | 14 | TRBJ1-2 | TRBV6-2/TRBV6-3 | NA | TGTGCCAGCAGCACCCGAACAGGCCGCGAGGGCTACACCTTC | CASSTRTGREGYTF
NA | 12 | TRBJ1-2 | TRBV27 | NA | TGTGCCAGCAGTTTACACGGCTATGGCTACACCTTC | CASSLHGYGYTF
NA | 14 | TRBJ2-7 | TRBV30 | TRBD1 | TGTGCCTGGAGTGGACAGGGAGCAGCGTCCGAGCAGTACTTC | CAWSGQGAASEQYF
NA | 15 | TRBJ2-1 | TRBV9 | NA | TGTGCCAGCAGCGTAGGTTGGGGGGGGCGAGAGGAGCAGTTCTTC | CASSVGWGGREEQFF
NA | 15 | TRBJ1-3 | TRBV15 | NA | TGTGCCACCAGCAGAGATCGTATCTCTGGAAACACCATATATTTT | CATSRDRISGNTIYF
few | 15 | TRBJ1-2 | TRBV20-1 | NA | TGCAGTGCTAAAGATCGGGACACCGGATTTGGGGGCTACACCTTC | CSAKDRDTGFGGYTF
few | 15 | TRBJ1-5 | TRBV7-9 | NA | TGTGCCAGCAGGCCCCCGGGTTATAGCAATCAGCCCCAGCATTTT | CASRPPGYSNQPQHF
NA | 12 | TRBJ2-3 | TRBV5-8 | NA | TGTGCCAGCGCCGAGGACACAGATACGCAGTATTTT | CASAEDTDTQYF
few | 15 | TRBJ2-1 | TRBV4-1 | TRBD1 | TGCGCCAGCAGCCAAGTTCGACAGGGTAGGGATGAGCAGTTCTTC | CASSQVRQGRDEQFF
few | 15 | TRBJ2-1 | TRBV5-1 | NA | TGCGCCAGCAGCTTAGGGGGGTACCGATACAATGAGCAGTTCTTC | CASSLGGYRYNEQFF
NA | 14 | TRBJ1-2 | TRBV9 | TRBD1 | TGTGCCAGCAGCGCGGACAGGGGGGGCTATGGCTACACCTTC | CASSADRGGYGYTF
many | 16 | TRBJ2-5 | TRBV4-1 | TRBD1 | TGCGCCAGCAGCCAAGGCCCCGAGACAGGGGGAGAGACCCAGTACTTC | CASSQGPETGGETQYF
few | 16 | TRBJ2-7 | TRBV6-5 | TRBD1 | TGTGCCAGCAGTTACTCGAAGGGGACAGGGAGATACGAGCAGTACTTC | CASSYSKGTGRYEQYF
NA | 16 | TRBJ2-3 | TRBV7-6 | NA | TGTGCCAGCAGCTTACGACCCCCGGGAAGCACAGATACGCAGTATTTT | CASSLRPPGSTDTQYF
many | 17 | TRBJ2-3 | TRBV24-1 | TRBD2 | TGTGCCACCAGTGATTCCCCGGGACTAGCGGACACAGATACGCAGTATTTT | CATSDSPGLADTDTQYF
many | 13 | TRBJ2-3 | TRBV7-2 | NA | TGTGCCAGCAGCTTGGTGGGTGGAGATACGCAGTATTTT | CASSLVGGDTQYF
many | 13 | TRBJ1-1 | TRBV7-2 | TRBD1 | TGTGCCAGCAGCCTCGGGACAGCTACTGAAGCTTTCTTT | CASSLGTATEAFF
few | 14 | TRBJ2-7 | TRBV7-2 | TRBD1 | TGTGCCAGCAGCTTAGGCTGGGGAACAGGGGAACAGTACTTC | CASSLGWGTGEQYF
few | 15 | TRBJ2-3 | TRBV7-2 | TRBD2 | TGTGCCAGCAGCCGCGGGGGGGCCAGCACAGATACGCAGTATTTT | CASSRGGASTDTQYF
many | 14 | TRBJ2-7 | TRBV12-3/TRBV12-4 | NA | TGTGCCAGCAGTTTTGGGGGAAGGAGGTCCGAGCAGTACTTC | CASSFGGRRSEQYF
NA | 14 | TRBJ2-7 | TRBV2 | NA | TGTGCCAGCAGGGCGGGACAGCTCTCCTACGAGCAGTACTTC | CASRAGQLSYEQYF
NA | 16 | TRBJ1-3 | TRBV18 | NA | TGTGCCAGCTCACCCCTCCGGGGAGGCTCTGGAAACACCATATATTTT | CASSPLRGGSGNTIYF
few | 12 | TRBJ2-4 | TRBV7-9 | NA | TGTGCCAGCAGCTCCCCCCTAAACATTCAGTACTTC | CASSSPLNIQYF
few | 17 | TRBJ2-2 | TRBV14 | NA | TGTGCCAGCAGCCCCCAACTTTCAGCGGAGAACACCGGGGAGCTGTTTTTT | CASSPQLSAENTGELFF
NA | 14 | TRBJ1-2 | TRBV30 | TRBD1 | TGTGCCTGGAGTGTTGGACAGGGGAGGTATGGCTACACCTTC | CAWSVGQGRYGYTF
few | 17 | TRBJ2-4 | TRBV21-1 | NA | TGTGCCAGCAGCAGCACCGCTCACGGGACTCTCAAAAACATTCAGTACTTC | CASSSTAHGTLKNIQYF
NA | 13 | TRBJ1-6 | TRBV10-3 | NA | TGTGCCACAGGGGCAGGGCATCAGTCACCCCTCCACTTT | CATGAGHQSPLHF
NA | 15 | TRBJ1-2 | TRBV7-9 | TRBD1 | TGTGCCAGCAGCCCCCGACAGGGCGAGGAATATGGCTACACCTTC | CASSPRQGEEYGYTF
few | 13 | TRBJ2-5 | TRBV6-5 | NA | TGTGCCAGCACGCGGGGCCGGGGAGAGACCCAGTACTTC | CASTRGRGETQYF
few | 13 | TRBJ1-6 | TRBV5-6 | NA | TGTGCCAGCAGCTTTTCGTCTAATTCACCCCTCCACTTT | CASSFSSNSPLHF
few | 13 | TRBJ2-3 | TRBV20-1 | TRBD1 | TGCAGTGCCTACAGGGGGACCGACGATACGCAGTATTTT | CSAYRGTDDTQYF
NA | 14 | TRBJ2-3 | TRBV5-1 | TRBD2 | TGCGCCAGCAGCATAGCGGGGTTCACAGATACGCAGTATTTT | CASSIAGFTDTQYF
few | 17 | TRBJ2-3 | TRBV4-2 | TRBD2 | TGTGCCAGCAGCCGAGAGCTAAAGGCTAGCGGGGGAGATACGCAGTATTTT | CASSRELKASGGDTQYF
few | 14 | TRBJ2-1 | TRBV7-9 | TRBD1 | TGTGCCAGCAGCCTACGGACAGGGGGCGAAGAGCAGTTCTTC | CASSLRTGGEEQFF
many | 12 | TRBJ1-2 | TRBV12-3/TRBV12-4 | NA | TGTGCCAGCAGCCCGGGATCTTATGGCTACACCTTC | CASSPGSYGYTF
few | 11 | TRBJ1-5 | TRBV20-1 | NA | TGCAGTGTGGCAGGCAATCAGCCCCAGCATTTT | CSVAGNQPQHF
NA | 16 | TRBJ1-3 | TRBV10-3 | NA | TGTGCCATCAGTGAGTCGATGTGGGCCTCTGGAAACACCATATATTTT | CAISESMWASGNTIYF
NA | 16 | TRBJ2-1 | TRBV29-1 | TRBD2 | TGCAGCGCCGTGGGGGGGAGAACCATACTATACAATGAGCAGTTCTTC | CSAVGGRTILYNEQFF
few | 14 | TRBJ1-2 | TRBV7-3 | NA | TGTGCCAGCAGCTTCGGGGGAGAGGGCTATGGCTACACCTTC | CASSFGGEGYGYTF